Included here is one T cell receptor beta chain sequence, with context. Its antigen remains undetermined. The junction departs from germline at one end; a sequencing error may be responsible. According to the germline V gene (reference sequence), CDR1 reads SEHNR and CDR2 reads FQNEAQ. Inclusive of the bounding cysteine and phenylalanine, the CDR3 is 15 residues long. The kept DNA is CDR3 alone, 45 bases in frame from the first base. This specimen comes from a study of blood T cells in healthy people across ages (dated by TCRdb to 2014 to 2015). About the investigation overall: In model experiments, template switching captured roughly one uniquely barcoded TCR beta cDNA molecule for every two T cells. The study measured age-related changes in TCR beta repertoire diversity using deep sequencing normalized with unique cDNA molecular identifiers. The donors were split into four age groups: young (average about 16 years), middle-aged (39), aged (more than 60) and long-lived (over 75). To avoid experimental bias, donors of different ages were spread randomly across the sequencing lanes. Two additional independent replicas of 1 million unique cDNA reads from the same blood draw were analyzed for two donors (one aged 18 to 30 and one aged 80 or older).

Donors were a few dozen systemically healthy Caucasian individuals from Russia aged about 6 to 100 years. About 10 milliliters of peripheral blood were collected from each donor into EDTA-treated Vacutainer tubes. PBMCs were isolated by Ficoll-Paque density-gradient centrifugation, with at least 6 million obtained per sample. Trizol reagent was used to extract total RNA from the PBMCs, yielding at least 5.5 micrograms per sample. For every donor, an aliquot of PBMCs went through flow cytometry to measure the percentages of naive CD45RAhigh/CD27high T cells. Summary of the overall study and its limitations: Because donor CMV infection status was unknown, age-related changes in expanded clonotypes were potentially confounded. Since profiling was done on bulk unsorted PBMCs, naive and antigen-experienced compartments could not be conclusively compared. Compared with the aged group, the long-lived group had more naive CD4+ T cells, fewer expanded clones and increased TCR diversity, suggesting age selection. Total diversity estimates from one million sequenced T cells were considered lower bounds and underestimates. Observed TCR beta diversity correlated strongly with the percentage of naive T cells measured by flow cytometry. As age increased, observed TCR beta diversity per million T cells dropped in a roughly linear way, and a significant reduction was already evident by age around 41.

The library was generated by 5' RACE. The instrument was an Illumina HiSeq 2500. A second PCR of roughly 6 to 12 cycles was performed with a sample-barcoded 5' primer and a J-beta primer mix. A unique molecular identifier was introduced onto each TCR beta cDNA molecule by a template-switch 5' adaptor carrying 12 random nucleotides. At least 2.5 million CDR3-containing paired-end reads were obtained from each sample. All of the RNA was converted into first-strand cDNA using the Mint cDNA synthesis kit, with a TRBC-specific oligonucleotide serving as the primer. After uracil-DNA glycosylase treatment, a first 18-cycle PCR used universal primers M1SS and BC2_uni_R on all cDNA. For the original study's pipeline: Normalization of each sample was performed by random selection of 1 million high-quality reads, each carrying a distinct molecular identifier. Reads sharing molecular identifiers were discarded rather than binned into consensus sequences. MiTCR, with a Q25 quality threshold and the strictest error-elimination algorithm, was used for CDR3 identification, clonotype clustering and error correction. Lower-bound total TCR beta diversity was estimated with a nonparametric unseen species model using Euler transformation. The public sequencing data were trimmed at Q25 with fastp and processed into clonotypes with MiXCR by TCRdb, which kept only in-frame beta chains. Rows are unified per CDR3 protein, each entry keeping the most common DNA and genes. The V and J calls reflect TCRdb's pipeline rather than the authors' work. This sample holds 910,000 or so distinct CDR3 sequences; roughly half were observed only once. Together, the top ten hold over 20% of the sample.

Sequenced: blood. Here the chain combines TRBV7-9 and TRBJ1-4; the D gene cannot be named for sure. The sequence came from a woman aged 55-75 years in good health. The bases are TGTGCCGGCAGCTTAGTCCTGAGGACTAATGAAAAACTGTTTTTT. It specifies CAGSLVLRTNEKLFF.